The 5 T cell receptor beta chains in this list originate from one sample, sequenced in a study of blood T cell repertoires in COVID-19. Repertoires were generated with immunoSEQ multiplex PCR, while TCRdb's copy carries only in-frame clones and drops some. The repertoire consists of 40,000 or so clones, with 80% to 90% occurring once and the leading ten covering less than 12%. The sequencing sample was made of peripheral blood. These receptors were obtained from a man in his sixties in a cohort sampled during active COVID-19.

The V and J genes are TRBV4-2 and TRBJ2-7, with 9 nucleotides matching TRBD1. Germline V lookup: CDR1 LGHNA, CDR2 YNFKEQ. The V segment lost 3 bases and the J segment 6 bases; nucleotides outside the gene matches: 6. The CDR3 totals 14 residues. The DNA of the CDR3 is TGTGCCAGCAGCCAGGGGGGACAGGGCGTCGAGCAGTACTTC. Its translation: CASSQGGQGVEQYF.

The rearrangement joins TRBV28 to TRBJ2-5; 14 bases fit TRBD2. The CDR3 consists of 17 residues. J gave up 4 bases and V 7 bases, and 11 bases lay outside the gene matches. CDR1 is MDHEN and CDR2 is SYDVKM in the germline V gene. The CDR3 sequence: CASIPQGLAGVGETQYF. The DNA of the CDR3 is TGTGCCAGCATCCCTCAGGGACTAGCGGGAGTTGGAGAGACCCAGTACTTC.

In DNA form, the CDR3 reads TGCGCCAGCAGCCCCTTAGCGGGAGCAGGTAACGAGCAGTACTTC. It translates to CASSPLAGAGNEQYF. The rearrangement links TRBV4-1 to TRBJ2-7; 9 bases are a match to TRBD2. CDR3 length equals 15 residues. V was pared by 4 bases and J by 5 bases, with 9 bases of the junction left unmatched. From germline, CDR1 is MGHRA and CDR2 YSYEKL.

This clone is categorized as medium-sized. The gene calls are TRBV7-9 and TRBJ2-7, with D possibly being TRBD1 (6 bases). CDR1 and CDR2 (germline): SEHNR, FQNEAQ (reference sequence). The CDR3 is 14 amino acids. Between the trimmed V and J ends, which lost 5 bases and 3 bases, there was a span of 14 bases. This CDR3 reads CASSPRTEIYEQYF. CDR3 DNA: TGTGCCAGCAGCCCCCGGACAGAGATCTACGAGCAGTACTTC.

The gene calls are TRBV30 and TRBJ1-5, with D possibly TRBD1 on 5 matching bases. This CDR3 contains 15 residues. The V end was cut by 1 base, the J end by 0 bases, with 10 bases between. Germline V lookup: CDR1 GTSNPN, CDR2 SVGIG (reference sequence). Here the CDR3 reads CAWSEGPYSNQPQHF. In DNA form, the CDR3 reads TGTGCCTGGAGTGAGGGGCCTTATAGCAATCAGCCCCAGCATTTT.